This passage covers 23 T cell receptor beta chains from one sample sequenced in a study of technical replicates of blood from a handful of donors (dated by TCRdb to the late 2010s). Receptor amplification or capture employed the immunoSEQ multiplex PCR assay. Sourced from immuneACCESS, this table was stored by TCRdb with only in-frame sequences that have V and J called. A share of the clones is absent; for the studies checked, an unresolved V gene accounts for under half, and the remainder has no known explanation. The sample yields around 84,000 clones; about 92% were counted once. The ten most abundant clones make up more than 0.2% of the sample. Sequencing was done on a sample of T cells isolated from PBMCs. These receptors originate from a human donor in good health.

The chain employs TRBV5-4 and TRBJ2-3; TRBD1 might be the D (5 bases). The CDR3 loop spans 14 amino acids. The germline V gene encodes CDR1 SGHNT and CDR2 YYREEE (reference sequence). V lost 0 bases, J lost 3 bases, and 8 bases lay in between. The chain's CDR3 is CASSLERGTDTQYF. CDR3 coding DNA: TGTGCCAGCAGCTTGGAAAGGGGAACAGATACGCAGTATTTT. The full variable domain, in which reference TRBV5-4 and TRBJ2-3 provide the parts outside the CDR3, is ETGVTQSPTHLIKTRGQQVTLRCSSQSGHNTVSWYQQALGQGPQFIFQYYREEENGRGNFPPRFSGLQFPNYSSELNVNALELDDSALYLCASSLERGTDTQYFGPGTRLTVL.

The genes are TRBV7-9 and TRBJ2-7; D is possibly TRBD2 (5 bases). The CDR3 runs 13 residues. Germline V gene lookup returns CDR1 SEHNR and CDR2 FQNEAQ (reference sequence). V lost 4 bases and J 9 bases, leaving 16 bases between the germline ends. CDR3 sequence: CASSSGSTGRQYF. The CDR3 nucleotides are TGTGCCAGCAGCTCGGGGAGTACCGGGCGGCAGTACTTC. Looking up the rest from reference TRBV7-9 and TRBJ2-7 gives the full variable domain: DTGVSQNPRHKITKRGQNVTFRCDPISEHNRLYWYRQTLGQGPEFLTYFQNEAQLEKSRLLSDRFSAERPKGSFSTLEIQRTEQGDSAMYLCASSSGSTGRQYFGPGTRLTVT.

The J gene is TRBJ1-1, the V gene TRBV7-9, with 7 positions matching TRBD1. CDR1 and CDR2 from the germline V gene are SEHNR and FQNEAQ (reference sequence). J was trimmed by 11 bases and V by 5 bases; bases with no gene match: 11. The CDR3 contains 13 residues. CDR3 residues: CASSDAGQAGAFF. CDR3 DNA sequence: TGTGCCAGCAGCGATGCAGGACAGGCTGGGGCTTTCTTT. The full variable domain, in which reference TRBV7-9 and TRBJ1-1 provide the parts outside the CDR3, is DTGVSQNPRHKITKRGQNVTFRCDPISEHNRLYWYRQTLGQGPEFLTYFQNEAQLEKSRLLSDRFSAERPKGSFSTLEIQRTEQGDSAMYLCASSDAGQAGAFFGQGTRLTVV.

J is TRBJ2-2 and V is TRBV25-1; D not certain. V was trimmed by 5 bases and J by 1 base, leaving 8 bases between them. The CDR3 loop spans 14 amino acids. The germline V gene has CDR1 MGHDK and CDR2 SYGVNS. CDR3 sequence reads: CASSFYQNTGELFF. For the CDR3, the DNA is TGTGCCAGCAGTTTCTACCAGAACACCGGGGAGCTGTTTTTT.

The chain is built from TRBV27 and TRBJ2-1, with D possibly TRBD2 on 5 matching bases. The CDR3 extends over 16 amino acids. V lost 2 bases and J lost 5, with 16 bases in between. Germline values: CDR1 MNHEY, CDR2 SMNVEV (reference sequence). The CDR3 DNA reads TGTGCCAGCAGTTTACAGCTGGCTAGCTTTGACAATGAGCAGTTCTTC. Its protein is CASSLQLASFDNEQFF.

The CDR3 is CASSFSTGRGLRDTQYF. DNA of the CDR3: TGTGCCAGCAGCTTTTCTACGGGGCGGGGGCTTAGAGATACGCAGTATTTT. The J gene is TRBJ2-3, the V gene TRBV7-2; D might be TRBD2 (7 bases). V gave up 3 bases and J gave up 5 bases, with 21 bases separating them. Germline V gene data show CDR1 as SGHTA and CDR2 as FQGNSA. CDR3 length: 17 residues.

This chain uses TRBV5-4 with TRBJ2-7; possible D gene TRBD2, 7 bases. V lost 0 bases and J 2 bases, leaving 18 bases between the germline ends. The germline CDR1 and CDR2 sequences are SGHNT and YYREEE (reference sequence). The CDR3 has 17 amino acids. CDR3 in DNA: TGTGCCAGCAGCTTGGTTGGGGGAGGGGGACTTCCCTACGAGCAGTACTTC. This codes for CASSLVGGGGLPYEQYF.

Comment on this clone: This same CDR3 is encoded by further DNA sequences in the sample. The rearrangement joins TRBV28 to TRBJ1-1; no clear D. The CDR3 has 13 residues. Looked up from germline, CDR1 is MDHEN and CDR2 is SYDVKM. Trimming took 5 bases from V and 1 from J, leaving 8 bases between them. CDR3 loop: CASSLGRNTEAFF. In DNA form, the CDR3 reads TGTGCCAGCAGTCTCGGGAGGAACACTGAAGCTTTCTTT. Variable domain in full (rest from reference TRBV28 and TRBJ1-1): DVKVTQSSRYLVKRTGEKVFLECVQDMDHENMFWYRQDPGLGLRLIYFSYDVKMKEKGDIPEGYSVSREKKERFSLILESASTNQTSMYLCASSLGRNTEAFFGQGTRLTVV.

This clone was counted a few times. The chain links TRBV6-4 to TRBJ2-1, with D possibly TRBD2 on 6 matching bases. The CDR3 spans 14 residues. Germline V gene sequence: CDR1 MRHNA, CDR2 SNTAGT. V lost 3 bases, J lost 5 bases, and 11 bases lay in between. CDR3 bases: TGTGCCAGCAGTGAACTAGCTATCGACAATGAGCAGTTCTTC. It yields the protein CASSELAIDNEQFF.

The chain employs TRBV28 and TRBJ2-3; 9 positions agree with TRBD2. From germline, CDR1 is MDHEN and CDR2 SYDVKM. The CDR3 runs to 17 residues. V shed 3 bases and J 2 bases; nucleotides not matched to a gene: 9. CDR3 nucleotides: TGTGCCAGCAGTTTCAGTCGGGCGGGAGGGTACACAGATACGCAGTATTTT. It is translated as CASSFSRAGGYTDTQYF.

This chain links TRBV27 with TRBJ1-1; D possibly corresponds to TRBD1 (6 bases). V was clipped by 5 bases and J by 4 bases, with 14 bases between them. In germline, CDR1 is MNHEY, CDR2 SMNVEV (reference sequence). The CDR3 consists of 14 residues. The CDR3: CASSPRGAVTEAFF. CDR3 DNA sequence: TGTGCCAGCAGTCCGCGGGGGGCAGTCACTGAAGCTTTCTTT.

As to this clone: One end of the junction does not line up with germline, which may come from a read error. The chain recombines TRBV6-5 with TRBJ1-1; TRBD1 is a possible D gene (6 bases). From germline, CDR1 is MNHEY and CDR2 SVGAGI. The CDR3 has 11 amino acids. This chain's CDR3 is CQDVGGTEAFF. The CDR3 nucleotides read TGCCAGGATGTAGGGGGAACTGAAGCTTTCTTT.

The CDR3 coding sequence is TGTGCCAGCATTGCGGGGTGGCCCACTGAAGCTTTCTTT. It codes for CASIAGWPTEAFF. J is TRBJ1-1 and V is TRBV28, with D unclear. The CDR3 is 13 amino acids. The V gene lost 7 bases and the J gene lost 4 bases, with 13 bases spanning the gap. CDR1 is MDHEN and CDR2 is SYDVKM in the germline V gene.

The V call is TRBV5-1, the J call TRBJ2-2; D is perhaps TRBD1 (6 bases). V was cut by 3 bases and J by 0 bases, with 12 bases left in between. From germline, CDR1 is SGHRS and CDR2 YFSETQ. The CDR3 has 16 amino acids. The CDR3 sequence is CASSSFGTPNTGELFF. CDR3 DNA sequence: TGCGCCAGCAGCTCGTTTGGGACACCGAACACCGGGGAGCTGTTTTTT. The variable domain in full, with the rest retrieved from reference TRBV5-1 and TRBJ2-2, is KAGVTQTPRYLIKTRGQQVTLSCSPISGHRSVSWYQQTPGQGLQFLFEYFSETQRNKGNFPGRFSGRQFSNSRSEMNVSTLELGDSALYLCASSSFGTPNTGELFFGEGSRLTVL.

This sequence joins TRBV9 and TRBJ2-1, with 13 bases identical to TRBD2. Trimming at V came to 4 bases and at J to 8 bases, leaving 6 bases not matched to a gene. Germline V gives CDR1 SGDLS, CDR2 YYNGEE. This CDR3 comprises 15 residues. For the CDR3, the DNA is TGTGCCAGCAGCTCCCGGACTAGCGGGGGAGATGAGCAGTTCTTC. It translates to CASSSRTSGGDEQFF.

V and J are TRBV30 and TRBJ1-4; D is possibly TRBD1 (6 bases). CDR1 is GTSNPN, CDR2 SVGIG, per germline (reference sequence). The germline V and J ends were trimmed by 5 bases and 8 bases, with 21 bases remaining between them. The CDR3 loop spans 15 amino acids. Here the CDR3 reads CAWGPALQGKEKLFF. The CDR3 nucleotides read TGTGCCTGGGGTCCAGCCTTACAGGGAAAAGAAAAACTGTTTTTT.

The DNA of the CDR3 is TGTGCCAGCAGTTACAGTGCGGGAGAGGGTCCAGATACGCAGTATTTT. Its protein product is CASSYSAGEGPDTQYF. The rearrangement links TRBV6-5 to TRBJ2-3; 7 nucleotides line up with TRBD2. The CDR3 contains 16 residues. With V trimmed by 2 bases and J by 4 bases, 9 bases remained unmatched. Germline CDR1 reads MNHEY; CDR2 reads SVGAGI.

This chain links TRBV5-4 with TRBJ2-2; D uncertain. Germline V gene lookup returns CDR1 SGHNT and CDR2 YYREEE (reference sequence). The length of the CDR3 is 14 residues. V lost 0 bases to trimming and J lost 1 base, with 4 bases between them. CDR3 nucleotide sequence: TGTGCCAGCAGCTTGGGACAGAACACCGGGGAGCTGTTTTTT. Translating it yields CASSLGQNTGELFF.

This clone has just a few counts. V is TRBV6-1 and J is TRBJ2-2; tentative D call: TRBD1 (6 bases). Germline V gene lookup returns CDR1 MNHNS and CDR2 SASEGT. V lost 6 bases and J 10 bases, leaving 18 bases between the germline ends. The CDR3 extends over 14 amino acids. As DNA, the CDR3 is TGTGCCAGCAGGCGACTACAGGGAACGGAGGAGCTGTTTTTT. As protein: CASRRLQGTEELFF.

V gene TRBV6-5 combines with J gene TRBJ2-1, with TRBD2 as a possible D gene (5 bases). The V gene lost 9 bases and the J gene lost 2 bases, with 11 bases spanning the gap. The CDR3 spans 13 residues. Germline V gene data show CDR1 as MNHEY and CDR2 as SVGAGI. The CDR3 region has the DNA TGTGCCAGTCGTCGGGGAACCTACAATGAGCAGTTCTTC. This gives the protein CASRRGTYNEQFF.

As DNA, the CDR3 is TGTGCCAGCAGCTTGGGACTATCCTACGAGCAGTACTTC. It encodes CASSLGLSYEQYF. The chain has TRBV7-9 and TRBJ2-7; 7 positions match TRBD2. CDR3 length equals 13 residues. J gave up 1 base and V 3 bases, and 0 bases lay outside the gene matches. The germline V gene encodes CDR1 SEHNR and CDR2 FQNEAQ (reference sequence).

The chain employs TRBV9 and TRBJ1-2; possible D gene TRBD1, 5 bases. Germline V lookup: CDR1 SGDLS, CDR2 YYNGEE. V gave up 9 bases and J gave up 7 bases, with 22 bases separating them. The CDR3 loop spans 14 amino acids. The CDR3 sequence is CATPGDKFGFGYTF. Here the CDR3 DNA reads TGTGCCACCCCGGGGGATAAATTTGGCTTTGGCTACACCTTC.

The CDR3 loop reads CASSTGFYGYTF. The CDR3 DNA follows: TGTGCCAGCAGCACAGGGTTTTATGGCTACACCTTC. The rearrangement joins TRBV5-6 to TRBJ1-2; D is perhaps TRBD1 (6 bases). The CDR3 runs to 12 residues. V was pared by 4 bases and J by 5 bases, with 9 bases between. Germline lookup yields CDR1 SGHDT and CDR2 YYEEEE.